This TCR beta chain appears in the sequencing data of a study of shared clonotypes between healthy human individuals. This clone was counted once. Sequencing was performed with immunoSEQ multiplex PCR; in TCRdb, only in-frame clones are kept and a portion is missing. The sample includes 2,500,000 or so clones, approximately 90% of them seen just once. The sample taken for sequencing was naive CD4+ T cells sorted from blood. Subset denoted: CD45RA+ positively selected. This TCR derives from a man between 18 and 29 years old in good health.

The DNA for the CDR3 is TGTGCCAGTAGTCAAGAGGGAAGGGATGGCTACACCTTC. It yields the protein CASSQEGRDGYTF. The chain joins TRBV19 to TRBJ1-2; no clear D. Trimming took off 5 bases at V and 6 bases at J, with 13 bases between the two ends. Germline CDR1 and CDR2: LNHDA and SQIVND (reference sequence). The CDR3 spans 13 residues.